These 18 T cell receptor beta chains share one sample of origin, sequenced in a study of identical twins. TCRdb called the 5' RACE reads again in MiXCR, with one record for every CDR3 protein. The repertoire holds roughly 290,000 distinct CDR3 sequences, with under 9.5% as singletons. These data were also reused for a study on yellow fever vaccine responses in identical twins.

Sequenced input: memory (CD45RO+) T cells sorted from blood. Receptors originate from a woman between 18 and 29 years old in good health.

This clonotype was detected a few times. The rearrangement joins TRBV10-3 to TRBJ1-1; TRBD1 matches at 10 bases. The V segment lost 1 base and the J segment 3 bases; nucleotides outside the gene matches: 2. Looked up from germline, CDR1 is ENHRY and CDR2 is SYGVKD. The CDR3 length is 15 residues. CDR3 in amino acids: CAISEWGQGYTEAFF. The CDR3, as DNA: TGTGCCATCAGTGAGTGGGGACAGGGGTACACTGAAGCTTTCTTT.

The rearrangement uses TRBV6-5 and TRBJ2-2; D is unclear. The ends were cut back, 2 bases at V and 1 base at J, with 5 bases in the middle. There are 14 residues in the CDR3. Germline CDR1 MNHEY, CDR2 SVGAGI. The CDR3: CASSYRQNTGELFF. The CDR3 coding sequence is TGTGCCAGCAGTTACCGTCAGAACACCGGGGAGCTGTTTTTT.

The chain combines TRBV7-2 with TRBJ2-7; 13 bases agree with TRBD2. The V gene's germline CDR1 is SGHTA and CDR2 FQGNSA. This CDR3 region has 14 residues. Trimming cost V 5 bases and J 6 bases; bases outside gene matches: 4. DNA for the CDR3: TGTGCCAGCAGCCGATGGACTAGCGGGGGCGAGCAGTACGTC. It encodes CASSRWTSGGEQYV.

The V and J genes are TRBV19 and TRBJ2-1; D unclear. V lost 1 base and J lost 3, with 25 bases in between. This CDR3 has 20 amino acids. CDR1 is LNHDA, CDR2 SQIVND, per germline (reference sequence). The chain's CDR3 is CASSIGADPPRAAFYNEQFF. In DNA, the CDR3 is TGTGCCAGTAGTATAGGGGCAGATCCACCCCGGGCGGCTTTCTACAATGAGCAGTTCTTC. The whole variable domain, remainder taken from reference TRBV19 and TRBJ2-1, is DGGITQSPKYLFRKEGQNVTLSCEQNLNHDAMYWYRQDPGQGLRLIYYSQIVNDFQKGDIAEGYSVSREKKESFPLTVTSAQKNPTAFYLCASSIGADPPRAAFYNEQFFGPGTRLTVL.

This clonotype was seen ten or more times. The chain joins TRBV20-1 to TRBJ2-1; maybe TRBD2 (7 bases). The CDR3 extends over 15 amino acids. V lost 3 bases to trimming and J lost 9 bases, with 21 bases between them. CDR1 is DFQATT and CDR2 is SNEGSKA in the germline V gene (reference sequence). The DNA for the CDR3 is TGCAGTGCTAGTCGATCGGGGGGCTCCCTGGGTGAGCAGTTCTTC. It is translated as CSASRSGGSLGEQFF.

This clonotype has just a few counts. V usage is TRBV14 and J usage is TRBJ2-1, with 7 bases lining up with TRBD2. CDR1 SGHDN and CDR2 FVKESK come from the germline V gene. The V gene end was trimmed by 3 bases and the J gene end by 7 bases; junction bases not matched to a gene: 9. The CDR3 is made up of 15 amino acids. The CDR3 region has the DNA TGTGCCAGCAGCCATCTGTCGGGACTACCTAATGAGCAGTTCTTC. It translates to CASSHLSGLPNEQFF.

This clonotype was observed a few times. The rearrangement joins TRBV6-5 to TRBJ1-1; no clear D. Trimming removed 4 bases at V and 1 base at J, with 10 bases between. The CDR3 loop spans 14 amino acids. The germline V gene has CDR1 MNHEY and CDR2 SVGAGI. The CDR3 nucleotides read TGTGCCAGCAGTTGGAAAGGTTGGAACACTGAAGCTTTCTTT. Its translation is CASSWKGWNTEAFF.

There are a few counts of this clonotype. The rearrangement uses TRBV5-5 and TRBJ2-7, with a possible D match to TRBD2 (5 bases). CDR1 SGHKS and CDR2 YYEKEE come from the germline V gene (reference sequence). CDR3 length: 16 amino acids. Trimming stripped 0 bases from V and 2 bases from J, with 15 bases between. In DNA, the CDR3 is TGTGCCAGCAGCTTGGGTGGAATAGCGAATACCTACGAGCAGTACTTC. Translating gives CASSLGGIANTYEQYF. Using reference TRBV5-5 and TRBJ2-7 for the parts outside the CDR3, the full variable domain is DAGVTQSPTHLIKTRGQQVTLRCSPISGHKSVSWYQQVLGQGPQFIFQYYEKEERGRGNFPDRFSARQFPNYSSELNVNALLLGDSALYLCASSLGGIANTYEQYFGPGTRLTVT.

This clonotype was picked up many times. The chain is built from TRBV4-2 and TRBJ2-3; D is ambiguous. Trimming removed 7 bases from V and 1 base from J, with 6 bases in between. This CDR3 comprises 12 residues. Germline V gene data show CDR1 as LGHNA and CDR2 as YNFKEQ. CDR3 DNA sequence: TGTGCCAGCACCCAGGGCACAGATACGCAGTATTTT. Encoded protein: CASTQGTDTQYF.

The table lists this clonotype with a few counts. The chain uses TRBV28 and TRBJ2-4; TRBD2 is a possible D gene (7 bases). Germline CDR1 MDHEN, CDR2 SYDVKM. With 6 bases removed from V and 5 bases from J, the gap between germline ends came to 20 bases. The CDR3 is 16 residues long. The CDR3, as DNA: TGTGCCAGCAGATGGGCGGGGGCCCCGGTAGAAAACATTCAGTACTTC. Protein: CASRWAGAPVENIQYF.

This clonotype was picked up many times. The rearrangement uses TRBV3-1 and TRBJ2-3; D may be TRBD2 (5 bases). From germline, CDR1 is LGHDT and CDR2 YNNKEL (reference sequence). The CDR3 runs 13 residues. Trimming took off 3 bases at V and 7 bases at J, with 11 bases between the two ends. The chain's CDR3 is CASSHKDFHTQYF. For the CDR3, the DNA is TGTGCCAGCAGCCATAAGGACTTTCATACGCAGTATTTT.

The table lists this clonotype with many counts. The genes are TRBV14 and TRBJ2-3, with D possibly being TRBD2 (7 bases). The CDR3 consists of 14 residues. Trimming took off 1 base at V and 11 bases at J, with 16 bases between the two ends. CDR1 and CDR2 from the germline V gene are SGHDN and FVKESK. The CDR3 is CASSQVHREGRQYF. CDR3 nucleotides: TGTGCCAGCAGCCAAGTACACAGGGAGGGAAGGCAGTATTTT.

This clonotype has only a few counts. This sequence joins TRBV24-1 and TRBJ1-1, with D hard to call. The V end was cut by 5 bases, the J end by 1 base, with 4 bases between. Looked up from germline, CDR1 is KGHDR and CDR2 is SFDVKD. The CDR3 totals 12 residues. The DNA for the CDR3 is TGTGCCACCAGTGGGCGGAACACTGAAGCTTTCTTT. Protein product: CATSGRNTEAFF.

This clonotype was found many times. This sequence joins TRBV12-3 or TRBV12-4 and TRBJ2-5, with TRBD1 matching over 7 bases. Unmatched junction bases numbered 8, after V lost 0 bases and J lost 7 bases. The length of the CDR3 is 15 residues. Written as DNA, the CDR3 is TGTGCCAGCAGTTTAGCCGTGGGGCCAGGGGGGACCCAGTACTTC. It is translated as CASSLAVGPGGTQYF.

The CDR3 here is CASSSEIQGNSGNTIYF. In DNA, the CDR3 is TGTGCCAGCAGCTCCGAGATCCAGGGGAACTCTGGAAACACCATATATTTT. The chain links TRBV7-6 to TRBJ1-3; D possibly corresponds to TRBD1 (6 bases). Per germline, CDR1 SGHVS and CDR2 FNYEAQ. The CDR3 has 17 amino acids. The V and J ends lost 4 bases and 0 bases respectively, with 16 bases between them.

This clonotype has a handful of counts. The chain uses TRBV5-1 and TRBJ1-6, with D perhaps TRBD1 (6 bases). CDR1 and CDR2 from the germline V gene are SGHRS and YFSETQ. Trimming took off 4 bases at V and 7 bases at J, with 18 bases between the two ends. CDR3 length: 16 residues. For the CDR3, the DNA is TGCGCCAGCAGCGCGGTACCAGGACAGAAAAATTCACCCCTCCACTTT. It specifies CASSAVPGQKNSPLHF.

V is TRBV6-1 and J is TRBJ2-1, with 7 nucleotides matching TRBD1. The CDR3 runs 15 residues. V dropped 5 bases and J dropped 4; count of bases not matched to a gene: 8. Per germline, CDR1 MNHNS and CDR2 SASEGT. The CDR3 sequence is CASSPQGVGYNEQFF. In DNA, the CDR3 is TGTGCCAGCAGTCCCCAGGGGGTGGGATACAATGAGCAGTTCTTC.

This clonotype was observed a handful of times. V is TRBV4-1 and J is TRBJ1-4, with D tentatively TRBD1 (6 bases). Per the germline V gene, CDR1 is MGHRA and CDR2 is YSYEKL. V was pared by 4 bases and J by 4 bases, with 13 bases between. There are 15 residues in the CDR3. The CDR3 sequence: CASSPKDRVNEKLFF. The CDR3 DNA is TGCGCCAGCAGCCCAAAGGACAGAGTTAATGAAAAACTGTTTTTT.